This TCR beta chain was documented in a study of T cells after yellow fever vaccination. In TCRdb, the 5' RACE reads were re-called with MiXCR into one record per CDR3 protein. The sample holds about 630,000 distinct CDR3 sequences, about 12% seen once. The V gene's germline CDR1 is MNHNS and CDR2 SASEGT. J gave up 0 bases and V 10 bases, and 7 bases lay outside the gene matches. The length of the CDR3 is 14 residues. The sequence derives from a young man who received the YFV17D yellow fever vaccine. The input for sequencing was PBMCs, taken on the day of the yellow fever booster vaccination. The chain combines TRBV6-1 with TRBJ2-3, with 7 positions matching TRBD1. CDR3: CATLRTGSTDTQYF. The CDR3 bases are TGTGCCACCCTACGGACAGGAAGCACAGATACGCAGTATTTT.